This T cell receptor (beta chain) was obtained from a study of identical twins. Study findings and constraints: There was more out-of-frame TCR alpha sharing in monozygotic twins than models estimated. A partial confounding effect on zero-insertion analyses could come from invariant MAIT and iNKT cells.

Only a few counts were recorded for this clonotype. The antigen remains undetermined. CDR3 length: 16 residues. Trimming pared 3 bases from V and 2 bases from J, leaving 16 bases between. Germline V lookup: CDR1 SEHNR, CDR2 FQNEAQ (reference sequence). TCRdb fed the 5' RACE reads into MiXCR, producing one record per CDR3 protein. Of approximately 210,000 distinct CDR3 sequences in the sample, approximately 15% were seen once. The same data also contributed to another study, on T cells expressing NK-cell markers.

The V call is TRBV7-9, the J call TRBJ1-1, with TRBD1 as a possible D gene (5 bases). The source is a woman aged 18-29 years in good health. Sample: CD8+ T cells sorted from blood. In nucleotides, the CDR3 is TGTGCCAGCAGCTTTCCCCCGGGGCACTTTAACACTGAAGCTTTCTTT. This gives the protein CASSFPPGHFNTEAFF.